This T cell receptor (beta chain) came from a study of metastatic and nonmetastatic thyroid tumors. About the study: Malignant and benign thyroid patients had repertoires compared in peripheral blood and tumor or nodule tissue.

TCRdb re-clonotyped the PCR reads via MiXCR. The repertoire includes some 34,000 clones, around 20% of them detected once, and roughly a sixth sits in the top ten. All patients were untreated before thyroid surgery. Germline assignment: CDR1 MNHNS and CDR2 SASEGT. V gave up 0 bases and J gave up 6 bases, with 13 bases separating them. The CDR3 has 15 residues. As for this clone: The same CDR3 arises from other DNA sequences in this sample as well.

Sequenced: blood. The V and J genes are TRBV6-1 and TRBJ2-3; weak D call: TRBD1 (5 bases). This receptor was identified in a female donor with papillary thyroid cancer or a benign thyroid nodule (not recorded which). Some clones in this sample may be carry-over from other donors' samples. The CDR3: CASSEALGHRDTQYF. Here the CDR3 DNA reads TGTGCCAGCAGTGAAGCCCTTGGACATCGGGATACGCAGTATTTT.